The following is a TCR beta chain sequence with its context. No antigen is known for it. This record belongs to a study of graft-versus-host responses after intestinal transplantation. Germline V lookup: CDR1 MDHEN, CDR2 SYDVKM. J lost 5 bases, V lost 10 bases, and 12 bases had no gene match. The CDR3 covers 14 residues. Measured with immunoSEQ multiplex PCR; TCRdb has only the in-frame clones, and not every one. The table shows over 65,000 clones, with around 90% occurring only once. The sequences come from unstimulated CD8+ T cells sorted from spleen or lymph node cells, collected before transplant. This clonotype was obtained from a human donor who was the organ donor for an intestinal transplant. V is TRBV28 and J is TRBJ2-5; 8 nucleotides match TRBD1. The chain's CDR3 is CATLGQGIQETQYF. The CDR3 DNA follows: TGTGCCACCCTAGGACAGGGTATACAGGAGACCCAGTACTTC.